The next 20 T cell receptor beta chains were all read from a single sample in a study of Ad26.COV2.S vaccination and SARS-CoV-2 variants. The method was immunoSEQ multiplex PCR; TCRdb's version includes in-frame clones alone and lacks a portion of them. The data contain some 500,000 clones, 80% to 90% of them seen just once; the ten biggest clones take up about 2.4%. Treatment indicated: roughly 18 received Ad26.COV2.S at low or high dose, single or two shots; about 5 received placebo; per-sample allocation not given. After the first vaccine or placebo injection, samples were drawn on day 63. Sequencing was performed on peripheral blood, taken in a trial of Ad26.COV2.S vaccine versus placebo. All receptors derive from a person aged 18-65 years who received the Ad26.COV2.S COVID-19 vaccine or a placebo.

This chain joins TRBV19 and TRBJ2-5; no reliable D call. This CDR3 region has 13 residues. The V gene's germline CDR1 is LNHDA and CDR2 SQIVND (reference sequence). Between the trimmed V and J ends, which lost 1 base and 5 bases, there was a span of 8 bases. CDR3 in amino acids: CASSIGSRETQYF. The CDR3 coding sequence is TGTGCCAGTAGTATAGGTAGTCGGGAGACCCAGTACTTC.

This chain joins TRBV30 and TRBJ1-4; D is undetermined. Germline CDR1 GTSNPN, CDR2 SVGIG (reference sequence). V gave up 0 bases and J gave up 3 bases, with 14 bases separating them. The CDR3 runs to 16 residues. In DNA form, the CDR3 reads TGTGCCTGGAGTGTATGGAGGAGGGTGGCTAATGAAAAACTGTTTTTT. It specifies CAWSVWRRVANEKLFF.

This chain uses TRBV7-3 with TRBJ2-1; tentative D call: TRBD2 (6 bases). CDR3 size: 14 residues. Germline CDR1 SGHTA, CDR2 FQGTGA. The V gene lost 5 bases and the J gene lost 6 bases, with 14 bases spanning the gap. This chain's CDR3 is CASSPAGLSNEQFF. The CDR3 region has the DNA TGTGCCAGCAGCCCGGCCGGACTATCCAATGAGCAGTTCTTC.

This chain links TRBV11-3 with TRBJ2-3, with D perhaps matching TRBD2 (5 bases). CDR3 length equals 14 residues. CDR1 SGHNT and CDR2 YENEEA come from the germline V gene. The V end lost 7 bases, the J end lost 0 bases, and 11 bases lay between the germline ends. The DNA for the CDR3 is TGTGCCAGCATGCGCCCGGGAAGCACAGATACGCAGTATTTT. Its protein is CASMRPGSTDTQYF. The full variable domain, in which reference TRBV11-3 and TRBJ2-3 provide the parts outside the CDR3, is EAGVVQSPRYKIIEKKQPVAFWCNPISGHNTLYWYLQNLGQGPELLIRYENEEAVDDSQLPKDRFSAERLKGVDSTLKIQPAELGDSAVYLCASMRPGSTDTQYFGPGTRLTVL.

The V and J genes are TRBV6-4 and TRBJ2-2; D perhaps matches TRBD2 (6 bases). The CDR3 covers 14 residues. The V gene lost 5 bases and the J gene lost 3 bases, with 10 bases spanning the gap. CDR1 and CDR2 from the germline V gene are MRHNA and SNTAGT. CDR3 nucleotide sequence: TGTGCCAGCAGTCTGGAGGGTCACACCGGGGAGCTGTTTTTT. Translated, it gives CASSLEGHTGELFF.

The J gene is TRBJ2-7, the V gene TRBV7-9, with D maybe TRBD2 (5 bases). The CDR3 runs to 12 residues. V was cut by 6 bases and J by 7 bases, with 13 bases left in between. Germline V gene data show CDR1 as SEHNR and CDR2 as FQNEAQ (reference sequence). The CDR3 DNA reads TGTGCCAGCAGTCTAGCTCGGGGAGAGCAGTACGTC. As protein: CASSLARGEQYV.

The chain uses TRBV4-2 and TRBJ2-3; D may be TRBD1 (6 bases). From germline, CDR1 is LGHNA and CDR2 YNFKEQ. This CDR3 is built from 16 residues. The V gene lost 0 bases and the J gene lost 2 bases, with 12 bases spanning the gap. The CDR3 DNA follows: TGTGCCAGCAGCCAAGATTGGGGGCAGTACACAGATACGCAGTATTTT. Translated: CASSQDWGQYTDTQYF.

The rearrangement joins TRBV5-1 to TRBJ2-1; D gene ambiguous. Germline assignment: CDR1 SGHRS and CDR2 YFSETQ. V was trimmed by 4 bases and J by 6 bases, leaving 14 bases between them. The CDR3 has 14 amino acids. The CDR3 loop is CASSLLVDSNEQFF. CDR3 bases: TGCGCCAGCAGCCTCTTGGTGGATAGCAATGAGCAGTTCTTC.

V is TRBV29-1 and J is TRBJ2-5; TRBD2 agrees at 10 bases. CDR3 length: 14 residues. The germline CDR1 and CDR2 sequences are SQVTM and ANQGSEA. V gave up 6 bases and J gave up 1 base; unmatched junction bases: 5. The CDR3 region has the DNA TGCAGCGTCAATAGCGGGGGGTTCCAAGAGACCCAGTACTTC. It is translated as CSVNSGGFQETQYF.

This rearrangement joins TRBV5-1 to TRBJ2-3; D possibly corresponds to TRBD1 (6 bases). CDR3 size: 15 residues. Deletions cut 7 bases from V and 5 bases from J, with 20 bases between. The germline gives CDR1 SGHRS, CDR2 YFSETQ. The CDR3 is CASAIQQGGIDTQYF. The CDR3 bases are TGCGCCAGCGCTATCCAACAGGGTGGGATAGATACGCAGTATTTT.

V gene TRBV28 combines with J gene TRBJ1-2; possibly TRBD1 for D (5 bases). The CDR3 runs to 14 residues. Germline CDR1 is MDHEN and CDR2 is SYDVKM. The V end lost 7 bases, the J end lost 2 bases, and 14 bases lay between the germline ends. The CDR3 DNA reads as TGTGCCAGCACCCAGACAGACCAAAACTATGGCTACACCTTC. It codes for CASTQTDQNYGYTF.

The chain couples TRBV9 to TRBJ2-7, with TRBD1 matching over 10 bases. Trimming at V came to 2 bases and at J to 6 bases, leaving 11 bases not matched to a gene. Germline CDR1 is SGDLS and CDR2 is YYNGEE. This CDR3 has 16 amino acids. For the CDR3, the DNA is TGTGCCAGCAGCGTCTCCCCGGGACAGGGGAAGTCCGAGCAGTACTTC. Translated, it gives CASSVSPGQGKSEQYF.

The genes are TRBV21-1 and TRBJ2-1. TRBV21-1 is described as a pseudogene. CDR3 size: 16 residues. The DNA for the CDR3 is TGTGCCAGCAGCAAAGGGCCTGGCTACGCATACAATGAGCAGTTCTTC. As protein: CASSKGPGYAYNEQFF.

This chain links TRBV4-3 with TRBJ2-7; D is possibly TRBD2 (6 bases). Per the germline V gene, CDR1 is LGHNA and CDR2 is YSLEER. The CDR3 length is 14 residues. The V gene lost 1 base and the J gene lost 4 bases, with 11 bases spanning the gap. The CDR3 protein is CASSQGPGRYEQYF. DNA of the CDR3: TGCGCCAGCAGCCAAGGACCTGGGAGGTACGAGCAGTACTTC.

This sequence joins TRBV19 and TRBJ1-1; D is uncertain. In germline, CDR1 is LNHDA, CDR2 SQIVND (reference sequence). V shed 7 bases and J shed 3 bases, with 12 bases lying between them. This CDR3 region has 13 residues. CDR3 in amino acids: CASNEGLYTEAFF. CDR3 bases: TGTGCCAGTAATGAGGGTTTGTACACTGAAGCTTTCTTT.

The chain combines TRBV24-1 with TRBJ1-2; possible D gene TRBD1, 5 bases. Germline V gene sequence: CDR1 KGHDR, CDR2 SFDVKD. The CDR3 is made up of 14 amino acids. V was trimmed by 4 bases and J by 2 bases, leaving 10 bases between them. CDR3 bases: TGTGCCACCAGTGACCCAGGGAACAACTATGGCTACACCTTC. This codes for CATSDPGNNYGYTF.

The V and J genes are TRBV27 and TRBJ1-1; D ambiguous. Germline values: CDR1 MNHEY, CDR2 SMNVEV (reference sequence). V was cut by 3 bases and J by 4 bases, with 12 bases left in between. CDR3 size: 14 residues. This CDR3 reads CASSFKGSRTEAFF. Here the CDR3 DNA reads TGTGCCAGCAGTTTCAAGGGCTCGCGCACTGAAGCTTTCTTT.

V and J are TRBV5-6 and TRBJ2-1; possible D gene TRBD2, 6 bases. V was trimmed by 3 bases and J by 5 bases, leaving 18 bases between them. This CDR3 region has 16 residues. The germline V gene has CDR1 SGHDT and CDR2 YYEEEE. The CDR3 DNA is TGTGCCAGCAGCTACCATCCCCTAGCGTCCCACAATGAGCAGTTCTTC. It specifies CASSYHPLASHNEQFF.

The rearrangement uses TRBV7-3 and TRBJ2-1; 9 nucleotides agree with TRBD1. Unmatched junction bases numbered 4, after V lost 3 bases and J lost 4 bases. This CDR3 is built from 15 residues. Germline CDR1 SGHTA, CDR2 FQGTGA. The CDR3 DNA follows: TGTGCCAGCAGCTTGACAGGGGGGCAGTACAATGAGCAGTTCTTC. Amino acid sequence: CASSLTGGQYNEQFF.

The gene calls are TRBV2 and TRBJ2-1; the match to TRBD2 covers 11 bases. Germline-derived CDR1 and CDR2 are SNHLY and FYNNEI. The CDR3 totals 15 residues. The ends lost 5 bases at V and 8 bases at J; junction bases unmatched: 8. CDR3: CASSKTSGTNHEQFF. CDR3 DNA sequence: TGTGCCAGCAGTAAGACTAGCGGGACCAACCATGAGCAGTTCTTC.